These 22 T cell receptor beta chains were sequenced from one sample in a study of blood T cell repertoires in COVID-19. TCRdb's table, derived via immunoSEQ multiplex PCR, lists solely in-frame clones and lacks some. The sample has fewer than 350,000 clones, about 85% seen once; the top ten hold approximately 1.9%. Specimen: PBMCs or T cells enriched from blood (not recorded which). These TCRs come from a woman aged 30 to 39 who had been exposed to COVID-19.

This clone occurred a few times. The chain combines TRBV3-1 (or the pseudogene TRBV3-2) with TRBJ1-2; possibly TRBD1 for D (5 bases). Germline V CDR1 and CDR2: LGHDT, YNNKEL (reference sequence). CDR3 size: 15 residues. V lost 3 bases, J lost 2 bases, and 13 bases lay in between. The CDR3 protein is CASSHGQRQNYGYTF. As DNA, the CDR3 is TGTGCCAGCAGCCATGGGCAAAGACAGAACTATGGCTACACCTTC.

The rearrangement joins TRBV10-2 to TRBJ2-3; 7 bases are shared with TRBD1. V shed 2 bases and J 2 bases; nucleotides not matched to a gene: 4. Germline V gene data show CDR1 as WSHSY and CDR2 as SAAADI. The CDR3 covers 15 residues. The CDR3 coding sequence is TGCGCCAGCAGTGAGGCAGGGGGTTACACAGATACGCAGTATTTT. Its protein product is CASSEAGGYTDTQYF.

Comments on this clone: Other DNA sequences within the sample encode an identical CDR3. This sequence joins TRBV30 and TRBJ1-3; no firm D call. The V gene lost 4 bases and the J gene lost 0 bases, with 4 bases spanning the gap. This CDR3 contains 12 residues. CDR1 is GTSNPN, CDR2 SVGIG, per germline (reference sequence). The CDR3: CAWTSSGNTIYF. The CDR3 nucleotides read TGTGCCTGGACTTCCTCTGGAAACACCATATATTTT.

The rearrangement joins TRBV20-1 to TRBJ1-2; D might be TRBD1 (5 bases). Germline V gene sequence: CDR1 DFQATT, CDR2 SNEGSKA (reference sequence). Trimming cost V 3 bases and J 5 bases, with 13 bases left between them. CDR3 length: 13 residues. The CDR3 region has the DNA TGCAGTGCTAGTGAAGGGGTTGGATATGGCTACACCTTC. Its translation: CSASEGVGYGYTF.

V usage is TRBV7-3 and J usage is TRBJ2-5; 11 nucleotides agree with TRBD2. J gave up 5 bases and V 5 bases, and 4 bases lay outside the gene matches. Per germline, CDR1 SGHTA and CDR2 FQGTGA. The CDR3 spans 14 residues. The CDR3 DNA reads as TGTGCCAGCAGCACCACTAGCGGGGGTGAGACCCAGTACTTC. Its protein product is CASSTTSGGETQYF.

V usage is TRBV6-1 and J usage is TRBJ2-7, with TRBD1 matching over 7 bases. The germline gives CDR1 MNHNS, CDR2 SASEGT. This CDR3 is 14 amino acids long. With V trimmed by 2 bases and J by 1 base, 2 bases remained unmatched. In DNA form, the CDR3 reads TGTGCCAGCAGTGAACAGGGACAGTCCTACGAGCAGTACTTC. Protein sequence: CASSEQGQSYEQYF.

The sample holds one count of this clone. The CDR3 is CASNHRESGNTIYF. The CDR3 DNA follows: TGTGCCAGTAACCACAGGGAATCTGGAAACACCATATATTTT. This sequence joins TRBV19 and TRBJ1-3; D possibly corresponds to TRBD1 (6 bases). The germline V gene encodes CDR1 LNHDA and CDR2 SQIVND (reference sequence). The CDR3 covers 14 residues. Trimming shortened V by 7 bases and J by 1 base, and 11 bases separated the two germline ends.

This rearrangement joins TRBV18 to TRBJ2-7; 8 bases map to TRBD2. This CDR3 spans 17 amino acids. Germline V CDR1 and CDR2: KGHSH, LQKENI. V trimming: 5 bases; J trimming: 3 bases; junction bases outside the gene matches: 15. The CDR3 DNA is TGTGCCAGCTCAGTGACGGGGGGGTCGGTATCCTTCTACGAGCAGTACTTC. As protein: CASSVTGGSVSFYEQYF.

The sample holds one count of this clone. The chain recombines TRBV6-5 with TRBJ2-7; TRBD1 agrees at 7 bases. Germline V CDR1 and CDR2: MNHEY, SVGAGI. This CDR3 has 14 residues. V lost 5 bases, J lost 4 bases, and 8 bases stayed unmatched. CDR3 protein: CASSQTSRGYEQYF. The CDR3 DNA follows: TGTGCCAGCAGTCAAACAAGCAGGGGGTACGAGCAGTACTTC.

The chain employs TRBV5-6 and TRBJ1-2; D remains ambiguous. V shed 1 base and J shed 4 bases, with 11 bases lying between them. The CDR3 is 14 amino acids. CDR1 SGHDT and CDR2 YYEEEE come from the germline V gene. The CDR3 DNA follows: TGTGCCAGCAGCTTGCAAGCAGGAGGCTATGGCTACACCTTC. Translation gives CASSLQAGGYGYTF.

The V call is TRBV18, the J call TRBJ1-5; D may be TRBD1 (5 bases). The V end lost 1 base, the J end lost 4 bases, and 8 bases lay between the germline ends. Per germline, CDR1 KGHSH and CDR2 LQKENI. The CDR3 loop spans 14 amino acids. The chain's CDR3 is CASSPRYRNQPQHF. The CDR3 DNA is TGTGCCAGCTCACCACGGTACAGGAATCAGCCCCAGCATTTT.

This clone was seen a handful of times. The CDR3 sequence is CASSYDGVDTQYF. The CDR3 DNA follows: TGTGCCAGCAGTTACGACGGAGTCGATACGCAGTATTTT. The genes are TRBV6-5 and TRBJ2-3; D call uncertain. The CDR3 length is 13 residues. V lost 2 bases and J lost 6, with 9 bases in between. Per the germline V gene, CDR1 is MNHEY and CDR2 is SVGAGI.

This chain links TRBV5-1 with TRBJ1-2; D is possibly TRBD1 (6 bases). V lost 0 bases and J lost 4, with 13 bases in between. The CDR3 extends over 15 amino acids. Germline CDR1 SGHRS, CDR2 YFSETQ. The DNA for the CDR3 is TGCGCCAGCAGCTTGGTCCCGGACAGTCTCTATGGCTACACCTTC. This gives the protein CASSLVPDSLYGYTF. Based on the CDR3 plus reference TRBV5-1 and TRBJ1-2, the full variable domain is KAGVTQTPRYLIKTRGQQVTLSCSPISGHRSVSWYQQTPGQGLQFLFEYFSETQRNKGNFPGRFSGRQFSNSRSEMNVSTLELGDSALYLCASSLVPDSLYGYTFGSGTRLTVV.

This clone was counted a single time. The rearrangement uses TRBV7-2 and TRBJ1-1, with D uncertain. Trimming left V 7 bases short and J 4 bases short, with 13 bases between. The CDR3 sequence is 13 residues long. From germline, CDR1 is SGHTA and CDR2 FQGNSA. CDR3 region: CASTGRIGTEAFF. Written as DNA, the CDR3 is TGTGCCAGCACAGGCAGGATCGGCACTGAAGCTTTCTTT.

The rearrangement joins TRBV4-1 to TRBJ1-2; 8 bases fit TRBD1. The CDR3 covers 14 residues. V trimming: 6 bases; J trimming: 7 bases; junction bases outside the gene matches: 10. Germline CDR1 reads MGHRA; CDR2 reads YSYEKL. In DNA, the CDR3 is TGCGCCAGCAGTCGGACAGGGTCAACAGGTGGCTACACCTTC. It encodes CASSRTGSTGGYTF.

This clone was seen only once. CDR3 DNA sequence: TGCGCCAGCAGTGGGGACAGGGAAGCATCCGATACGCAGTATTTT. Its protein is CASSGDREASDTQYF. The rearrangement links TRBV10-2 to TRBJ2-3; TRBD1 matches 9 bases. This CDR3 comprises 15 residues. Germline lookup yields CDR1 WSHSY and CDR2 SAAADI. Trimming cost V 4 bases and J 6 bases; bases outside gene matches: 8.

The chain has TRBV10-1 and TRBJ1-4; 8 positions match TRBD1. The ends lost 0 bases at V and 6 bases at J; junction bases unmatched: 6. Germline V gene sequence: CDR1 WNHNN, CDR2 SYGVQD (reference sequence). CDR3 length: 16 amino acids. CDR3 DNA: TGCGCCAGCAGTGAGTCGAATCAGGGGGCGCATGAAAAACTGTTTTTT. This codes for CASSESNQGAHEKLFF.

This chain uses TRBV19 with TRBJ2-7, with 11 nucleotides matching TRBD2. The CDR3 is 13 residues long. From germline, CDR1 is LNHDA and CDR2 SQIVND (reference sequence). With V trimmed by 8 bases and J by 4 bases, 4 bases remained unmatched. DNA of the CDR3: TGTGCCAGTGAATTAGCGGGAGGGTACGAGCAGTACTTC. Residues: CASELAGGYEQYF.

The chain has TRBV10-3 and TRBJ2-4; 8 bases agree with TRBD1. Looked up from germline, CDR1 is ENHRY and CDR2 is SYGVKD. V was pared by 0 bases and J by 5 bases, with 6 bases of the junction left unmatched. CDR3 length equals 16 residues. As DNA, the CDR3 is TGTGCCATCAGTGAGTCATCCACAGGGGGTCAAAACATTCAGTACTTC. Translation gives CAISESSTGGQNIQYF.

The rearrangement uses TRBV2 and TRBJ2-5, with a weak D call TRBD2 (5 bases). The length of the CDR3 is 16 residues. The V gene's germline CDR1 is SNHLY and CDR2 FYNNEI. V lost 6 bases, J lost 4 bases, and 21 bases lay in between. CDR3 bases: TGTGCCAGCAGCCGGGGAAGAGCGTTTGCTTTAGAGACCCAGTACTTC. Translating gives CASSRGRAFALETQYF.

The genes are TRBV6-1 and TRBJ2-2; the D gene is possibly TRBD1 (6 bases). The germline gives CDR1 MNHNS, CDR2 SASEGT. This CDR3 region has 13 residues. V lost 3 bases and J lost 6, with 8 bases in between. The CDR3 loop reads CASSDQGSGELFF. The DNA for the CDR3 is TGTGCCAGCAGTGACCAGGGGTCCGGGGAGCTGTTTTTT.

The rearrangement joins TRBV28 to TRBJ2-3; TRBD1 might be the D (7 bases). CDR1 is MDHEN and CDR2 is SYDVKM in the germline V gene. The CDR3 sequence is 14 residues long. Between the trimmed V and J ends, which lost 8 bases and 3 bases, there was a span of 15 bases. CDR3 residues: CASVSQGGTDTQYF. CDR3 sequence (DNA): TGTGCCAGCGTCTCCCAGGGGGGAACAGATACGCAGTATTTT.